The next 8 T cell receptor beta chains were all read from a single sample in a study of blood T cell repertoires in COVID-19. Libraries were prepared by immunoSEQ multiplex PCR; TCRdb keeps only in-frame clonotypes and omits some of them. The sample includes roughly 75,000 clones, roughly four fifths of them seen just once. Sequencing input: peripheral blood. The source of these receptors is a woman in her seventies with acute or convalescent COVID-19.

The J gene is TRBJ1-1, the V gene TRBV9, with TRBD1 identical over 7 bases. There are 14 residues in the CDR3. Germline CDR1 SGDLS, CDR2 YYNGEE. V dropped 1 base and J dropped 3; count of bases not matched to a gene: 3. The CDR3, as DNA: TGTGCCAGCAGCGTAAGGCAGGGGGACACTGAAGCTTTCTTT. It specifies CASSVRQGDTEAFF.

V is TRBV20-1 and J is TRBJ2-3; 9 bases match TRBD2. The CDR3 totals 20 residues. Germline CDR1 reads DFQATT; CDR2 reads SNEGSKA (reference sequence). V was pared by 3 bases and J by 6 bases, with 25 bases of the junction left unmatched. CDR3 bases: TGCAGTGCTAGTCTTCATACTAGCGGGTCCCGGATATCAGCGGTCGATACGCAGTATTTT. Translation: CSASLHTSGSRISAVDTQYF.

This chain joins TRBV11-1 and TRBJ2-7, with D possibly matching TRBD2 (5 bases). Trimming left V 2 bases short and J 2 bases short, with 10 bases between. Germline lookup yields CDR1 SGHAT and CDR2 FQDESV (reference sequence). The CDR3 extends over 14 amino acids. The CDR3 region is CASSLLGEAYEQYF. CDR3 DNA: TGTGCCAGCAGCTTACTGGGAGAGGCCTACGAGCAGTACTTC.

This sequence joins TRBV9 and TRBJ1-3; 9 bases agree with TRBD1. This CDR3 contains 16 residues. Trimming removed 3 bases from V and 0 bases from J; junction bases left unmatched: 4. Germline loops: CDR1 SGDLS, CDR2 YYNGEE. CDR3 bases: TGTGCCAGCAGCGGACCGACAGGGGGCTCTGGAAACACCATATATTTT. This encodes CASSGPTGGSGNTIYF.

In the case of this clone: At one boundary the junction diverges from the germline segment, which might be a read error. The V call is TRBV6-2 or TRBV6-3, the J call TRBJ2-2; 10 bases agree with TRBD2. Looked up from germline, CDR1 is MNHEY and CDR2 is SVGEGT. The CDR3 has 19 amino acids. CDR3 region: CASSRNIKAGGPKTGELFF. The CDR3 region has the DNA TGTGCCAGCAGCCGAAACATCAAAGCGGGGGGGCCGAAGACCGGGGAGCTGTTTTTT.

The chain uses TRBV7-8 and TRBJ2-3; D remains unclear. Germline assignment: CDR1 SGHVS and CDR2 FQNEAQ. Trimming removed 3 bases at V and 1 base at J, with 11 bases between. The CDR3 totals 15 residues. CDR3 nucleotide sequence: TGTGCCAGCAGCTTGCGTACGGGTGGCACAGATACGCAGTATTTT. Its protein product is CASSLRTGGTDTQYF.

The chain combines TRBV18 with TRBJ1-6; a possible D gene is TRBD1 (6 bases). This CDR3 spans 18 amino acids. V was trimmed by 2 bases and J by 10 bases, leaving 24 bases between them. Germline CDR1 and CDR2: KGHSH and LQKENI. CDR3 residues: CASSPSVQGRARNSPLHF. CDR3 nucleotide sequence: TGTGCCAGCTCACCATCAGTACAGGGTCGGGCCCGAAACTCACCCCTCCACTTT.

This clone appeared once. The J gene is TRBJ1-1, the V gene TRBV9; unclear D gene. Trimming pared 0 bases from V and 5 bases from J, leaving 14 bases between. The germline V gene encodes CDR1 SGDLS and CDR2 YYNGEE. This CDR3 spans 15 amino acids. DNA for the CDR3: TGTGCCAGCAGCGTAGCTATGGAGGCTGGTACTGAAGCTTTCTTT. It codes for CASSVAMEAGTEAFF. Full variable domain (remainder filled in from reference TRBV9 and TRBJ1-1): DSGVTQTPKHLITATGQRVTLRCSPRSGDLSVYWYQQSLDQGLQFLIQYYNGEERAKGNILERFSAQQFPDLHSELNLSSLELGDSALYFCASSVAMEAGTEAFFGQGTRLTVV.